One T cell receptor (beta chain) is described in this entry. As yet, its antigen is unknown. TCRdb's copy holds only in-frame clones and misses some; the assay was immunoSEQ multiplex PCR. The sample has 1,400,000 or so clones, around 98.5% seen once. Germline V gene data show CDR1 as SQVTM and CDR2 as ANQGSEA. CDR3 size: 12 residues. V was shortened by 3 bases and J by 2 bases, with 6 bases between the two germline ends. This sample was included in a study of shared clonotypes between healthy human individuals. Regarding the study as a whole: Researchers found naive subsets generally carried larger estimated richness than memory subsets. Unshared clonotypes carried lower generation probabilities than those common to all four donors.

The sequence was collected from a man younger than 45 in good health. V gene TRBV29-1 combines with J gene TRBJ2-3; no clear D gene. The sample consisted of naive CD4+ T cells sorted from blood. Subset noted: CD45RA+ positively selected. CDR3 residues: CSVDGATDTQYF. In DNA form, the CDR3 reads TGCAGCGTTGACGGAGCCACAGATACGCAGTATTTT.